One sample yielded the 12 T cell receptor beta chains listed below, sequenced in a study of shared T cell receptors in the human thymus. Measured with immunoSEQ multiplex PCR; TCRdb has only the in-frame clones, and not every one. The top ten hold around 0.01% of the sample, which has 700,000 or so clones, 70% to 90% seen once. These data also featured in a second study, about human thymus T cells.

Sequenced sample: thymocytes. Receptor source: a girl less than two years old with a congenital heart defect.

The chain uses TRBV9 and TRBJ1-2; 9 nucleotides line up with TRBD1. This CDR3 spans 17 amino acids. Trimming took 4 bases from V and 2 from J; bases not matched to a gene: 12. Germline V gene data show CDR1 as SGDLS and CDR2 as YYNGEE. The CDR3 loop is CASSPHLRTGANYGYTF. CDR3 coding DNA: TGTGCCAGCAGCCCCCACCTCCGGACAGGGGCCAACTATGGCTACACCTTC.

This clone has a handful of counts. This chain links TRBV6-5 with TRBJ1-1; maybe TRBD1 (6 bases). The CDR3 totals 11 residues. Per germline, CDR1 MNHEY and CDR2 SVGAGI. The V gene lost 7 bases and the J gene lost 9 bases, with 12 bases spanning the gap. The CDR3 spells CASTNGTKAFF. The CDR3 DNA sequence: TGTGCCAGCACCAACGGGACAAAAGCTTTCTTT.

The V call is TRBV27, the J call TRBJ2-7; 8 bases match TRBD2. Germline trimming cut 6 bases from V and 5 bases from J; bases unmatched to any gene: 12. There are 15 residues in the CDR3. Looked up from germline, CDR1 is MNHEY and CDR2 is SMNVEV (reference sequence). The CDR3 region is CASSFGASGQDEQYF. The CDR3 coding sequence is TGTGCCAGCAGCTTTGGGGCTAGCGGGCAGGACGAGCAGTACTTC.

The chain is built from TRBV27 and TRBJ1-2, with D maybe TRBD1 (6 bases). V was clipped by 0 bases and J by 2 bases, with 16 bases between them. CDR1 and CDR2 from the germline V gene are MNHEY and SMNVEV (reference sequence). CDR3 length: 17 residues. The CDR3 region is CASSLSGTGGQNYGYTF. CDR3 DNA sequence: TGTGCCAGCAGTTTATCAGGGACCGGGGGGCAGAACTATGGCTACACCTTC.

The chain uses TRBV19 and TRBJ2-7; a weak D match, TRBD1 (7 bases). The CDR3 covers 17 residues. The germline V gene encodes CDR1 LNHDA and CDR2 SQIVND (reference sequence). The V gene lost 0 bases and the J gene lost 3 bases, with 18 bases spanning the gap. CDR3 nucleotides: TGTGCCAGTAGTATAGACGGAGCAGGGGGACTTCTCTACGAGCAGTACTTC. Residues: CASSIDGAGGLLYEQYF.

V and J are TRBV5-6 and TRBJ1-2, with D unclear. Germline V CDR1 and CDR2: SGHDT, YYEEEE. This CDR3 comprises 14 residues. V dropped 4 bases and J dropped 2 bases, with 12 bases sitting between them. CDR3 amino acids: CASSLRPGNYGYTF. The CDR3 nucleotides read TGTGCCAGCAGCCTCAGGCCAGGCAACTATGGCTACACCTTC.

J is TRBJ1-2 and V is TRBV6-1; D unclear. Germline V gene sequence: CDR1 MNHNS, CDR2 SASEGT. CDR3 length: 13 amino acids. V gave up 7 bases and J gave up 1 base, with 10 bases separating them. Here the CDR3 DNA reads TGTGCCAGCACCCCCCTACTTAACTATGGCTACACCTTC. Its translation is CASTPLLNYGYTF.

This chain connects TRBV15 to TRBJ2-1, with D perhaps TRBD2 (6 bases). This CDR3 has 13 residues. V gave up 8 bases and J gave up 4 bases, with 12 bases separating them. Per the germline V gene, CDR1 is LNHNV and CDR2 is YYDKDF (reference sequence). This CDR3 reads CATRAGTYNEQFF. The CDR3 coding sequence is TGTGCCACCCGGGCAGGGACTTACAATGAGCAGTTCTTC.

The chain is built from TRBV19 and TRBJ1-4; 9 bases match TRBD1. Germline CDR1 reads LNHDA; CDR2 reads SQIVND (reference sequence). Trimming took 3 bases from V and 8 from J; bases not matched to a gene: 10. The CDR3 is 16 amino acids. The CDR3 nucleotides read TGTGCCAGTAGTATCGAAGGGACAGGGTCGGACGAAAAACTGTTTTTT. Amino acids: CASSIEGTGSDEKLFF.

The rearrangement joins TRBV4-1 to TRBJ2-3; D is ambiguous. Germline CDR1 is MGHRA and CDR2 is YSYEKL. V dropped 4 bases and J dropped 1 base, with 18 bases sitting between them. This CDR3 region has 17 residues. The CDR3 reads CASSRRPTGDGTDTQYF. As DNA, the CDR3 is TGCGCCAGCAGCCGACGCCCGACTGGTGATGGCACAGATACGCAGTATTTT.

The chain employs TRBV10-3 and TRBJ2-1; 9 bases are a match to TRBD2. V lost 2 bases and J lost 15; bases outside the gene matches: 11. CDR1 and CDR2 from the germline V gene are ENHRY and SYGVKD. This CDR3 has 14 amino acids. Written as DNA, the CDR3 is TGTGCCATCAGTGAGAGGGCTAGCGGGACCGGTCTGTTCTTC. It yields the protein CAISERASGTGLFF.

The chain is built from TRBV27 and TRBJ1-2; a weak D match, TRBD1 (6 bases). The V and J ends lost 3 bases and 4 bases respectively, with 15 bases between them. The V gene's germline CDR1 is MNHEY and CDR2 SMNVEV (reference sequence). The CDR3 extends over 15 amino acids. The CDR3 loop is CASSFSSGDSYGYTF. CDR3 DNA: TGTGCCAGCAGTTTTTCGTCAGGGGATAGCTATGGCTACACCTTC.